The TCR beta chain described here comes from a study of CD8+ T cells in alopecia areata. The authors extracted RNA and reverse transcribed it into cDNA as the sequencing template. Assay: immunoSEQ multiplex PCR; the TCRdb copy retains only in-frame clones and omits some. There are about 200,000 clones in the sample; less than 65% occur only once, and around 4.3% lies in the top ten. Treatment meaning: oral pan-JAK inhibitor, 5-10 mg twice daily. Individuals with alopecia areata gave both lesional scalp punch biopsies and peripheral blood for collection. This clone has a handful of counts. The CDR3 carries no conserved terminal phenylalanine or tryptophan, so it likely arises from a read error. Because the CDR3's place on the DNA is in doubt, the DNA is left out and the CDR3 is given as listed by TCRdb. The germline V gene has CDR1 GTSNPN and CDR2 SVGIG (reference sequence). The CDR3 has 13 residues if both end residues are counted.

V usage is TRBV30 and J usage is TRBJ2-7. The clonotype was recovered from a human donor with alopecia areata. The sample here was CD4+ T cells sorted from blood, taken at week 4, from a patient treated with tofacitinib. CDR3 sequence: CAWSESSHPPTQL.